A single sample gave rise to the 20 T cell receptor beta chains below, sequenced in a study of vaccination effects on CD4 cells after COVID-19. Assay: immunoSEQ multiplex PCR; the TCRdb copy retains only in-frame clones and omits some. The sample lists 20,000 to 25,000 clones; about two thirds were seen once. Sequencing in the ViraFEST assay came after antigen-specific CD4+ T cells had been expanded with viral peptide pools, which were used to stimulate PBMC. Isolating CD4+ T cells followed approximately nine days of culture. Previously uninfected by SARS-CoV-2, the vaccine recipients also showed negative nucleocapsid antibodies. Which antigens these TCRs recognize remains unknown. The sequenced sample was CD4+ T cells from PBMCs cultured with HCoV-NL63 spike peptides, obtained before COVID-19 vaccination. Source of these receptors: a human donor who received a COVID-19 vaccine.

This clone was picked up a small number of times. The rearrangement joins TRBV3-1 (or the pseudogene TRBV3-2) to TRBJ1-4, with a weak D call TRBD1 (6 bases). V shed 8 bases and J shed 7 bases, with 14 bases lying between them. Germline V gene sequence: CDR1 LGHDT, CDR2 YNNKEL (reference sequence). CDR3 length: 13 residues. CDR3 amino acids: CASRSGRGEKLFF. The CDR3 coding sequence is TGTGCCAGCCGCAGCGGCAGGGGTGAAAAACTGTTTTTT.

This CDR3 reads CASSLGFQETQYF. The CDR3 DNA is TGCGCCAGCAGCTTAGGATTTCAAGAGACCCAGTACTTC. The chain recombines TRBV5-1 with TRBJ2-5, with D unresolved. Germline lookup yields CDR1 SGHRS and CDR2 YFSETQ. Trimming stripped 2 bases from V and 2 bases from J, with 7 bases between. The CDR3 sequence is 13 residues long.

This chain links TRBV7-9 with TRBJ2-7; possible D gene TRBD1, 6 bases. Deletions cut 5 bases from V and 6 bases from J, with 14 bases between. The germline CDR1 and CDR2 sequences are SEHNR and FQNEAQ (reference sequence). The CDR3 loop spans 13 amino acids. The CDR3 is CASSTSTGSEQYF. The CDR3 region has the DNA TGTGCCAGCAGCACCTCTACAGGGTCCGAGCAGTACTTC. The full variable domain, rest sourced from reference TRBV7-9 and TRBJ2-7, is DTGVSQNPRHKITKRGQNVTFRCDPISEHNRLYWYRQTLGQGPEFLTYFQNEAQLEKSRLLSDRFSAERPKGSFSTLEIQRTEQGDSAMYLCASSTSTGSEQYFGPGTRLTVT.

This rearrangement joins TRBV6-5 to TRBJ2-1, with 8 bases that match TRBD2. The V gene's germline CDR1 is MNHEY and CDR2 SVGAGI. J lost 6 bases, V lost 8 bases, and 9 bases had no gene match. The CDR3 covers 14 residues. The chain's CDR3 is CASVRAGGTNEQFF. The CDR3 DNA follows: TGTGCCAGCGTGAGGGCGGGAGGCACCAATGAGCAGTTCTTC.

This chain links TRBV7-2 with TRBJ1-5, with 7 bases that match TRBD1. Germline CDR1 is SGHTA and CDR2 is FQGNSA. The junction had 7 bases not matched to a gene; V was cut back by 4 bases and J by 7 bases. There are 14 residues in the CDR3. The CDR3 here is CASSSRQGPQPQHF. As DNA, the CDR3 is TGTGCCAGCAGCTCGCGACAGGGTCCCCAGCCCCAGCATTTT.

CDR3 amino acids: CASSPSGGWGIIGYTF. The CDR3 DNA follows: TGCGCCAGCAGCCCTTCGGGGGGGTGGGGGATAATTGGCTACACCTTC. The chain has TRBV4-1 and TRBJ1-2, with D possibly being TRBD1 (5 bases). The V end lost 4 bases, the J end lost 7 bases, and 22 bases lay between the germline ends. Germline V gene lookup returns CDR1 MGHRA and CDR2 YSYEKL. CDR3 size: 16 residues.

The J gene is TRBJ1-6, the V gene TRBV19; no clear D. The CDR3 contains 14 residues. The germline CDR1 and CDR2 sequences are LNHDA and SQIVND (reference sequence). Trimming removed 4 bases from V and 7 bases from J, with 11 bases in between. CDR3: CASSTSGPNSPLHF. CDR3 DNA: TGTGCCAGTAGTACCTCTGGACCCAATTCACCCCTCCACTTT. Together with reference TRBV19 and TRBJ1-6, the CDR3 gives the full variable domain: DGGITQSPKYLFRKEGQNVTLSCEQNLNHDAMYWYRQDPGQGLRLIYYSQIVNDFQKGDIAEGYSVSREKKESFPLTVTSAQKNPTAFYLCASSTSGPNSPLHFGNGTRLTVT.

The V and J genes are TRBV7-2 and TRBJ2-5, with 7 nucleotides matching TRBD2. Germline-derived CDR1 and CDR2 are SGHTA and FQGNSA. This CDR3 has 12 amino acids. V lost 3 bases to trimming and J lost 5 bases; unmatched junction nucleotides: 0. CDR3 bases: TGTGCCAGCAGCTTGCGGGGGGAGACCCAGTACTTC. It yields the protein CASSLRGETQYF.

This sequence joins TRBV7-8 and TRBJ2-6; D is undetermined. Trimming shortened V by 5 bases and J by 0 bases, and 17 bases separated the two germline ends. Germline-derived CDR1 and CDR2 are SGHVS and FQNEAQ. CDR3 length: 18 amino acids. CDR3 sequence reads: CASSPGWGFGSGANVLTF. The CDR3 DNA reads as TGTGCCAGCAGCCCTGGGTGGGGATTTGGCTCTGGGGCCAACGTCCTGACTTTC.

DNA of the CDR3: TGTGCCAGCAGCTCTACTACAGGGGGCAGGCCCCAGCATTTT. This encodes CASSSTTGGRPQHF. The chain uses TRBV21-1 and TRBJ1-5; TRBD1, the D gene given by the table, was not confirmed from the DNA. TRBV21-1 is tagged as a pseudogene. This CDR3 is built from 14 residues.

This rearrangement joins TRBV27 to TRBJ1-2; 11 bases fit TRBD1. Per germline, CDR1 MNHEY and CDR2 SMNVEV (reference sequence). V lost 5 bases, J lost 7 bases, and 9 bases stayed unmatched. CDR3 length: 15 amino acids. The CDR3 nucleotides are TGTGCCAGCAGTCCGTGGACAGGGGGCCTCGGTGGCTACACCTTC. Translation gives CASSPWTGGLGGYTF.

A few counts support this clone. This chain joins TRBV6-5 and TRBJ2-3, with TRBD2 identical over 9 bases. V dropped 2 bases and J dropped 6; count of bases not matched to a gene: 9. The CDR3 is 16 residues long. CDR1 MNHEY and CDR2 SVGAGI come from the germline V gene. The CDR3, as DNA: TGTGCCAGCAGTTACCAGGGCGGGGGGGGCCCGGATACGCAGTATTTT. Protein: CASSYQGGGGPDTQYF.

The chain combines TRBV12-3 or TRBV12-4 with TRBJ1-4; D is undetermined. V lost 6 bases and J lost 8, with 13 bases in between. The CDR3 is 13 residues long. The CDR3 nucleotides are TGTGCCAGCAGATCCTCCCTGGGAGAAAAACTGTTTTTT. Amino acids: CASRSSLGEKLFF.

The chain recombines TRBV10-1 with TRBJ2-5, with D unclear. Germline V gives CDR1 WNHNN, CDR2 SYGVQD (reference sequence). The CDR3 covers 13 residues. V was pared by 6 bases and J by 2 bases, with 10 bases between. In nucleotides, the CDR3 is TGCGCCAGCAGCTCTGACCAGCAAGAGACCCAGTACTTC. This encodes CASSSDQQETQYF.

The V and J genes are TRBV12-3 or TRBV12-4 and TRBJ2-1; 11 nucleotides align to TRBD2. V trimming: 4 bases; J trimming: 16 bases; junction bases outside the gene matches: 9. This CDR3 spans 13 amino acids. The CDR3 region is CASSSILAGVRFF. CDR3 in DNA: TGTGCCAGCAGTTCTATACTAGCGGGAGTTCGATTCTTC.

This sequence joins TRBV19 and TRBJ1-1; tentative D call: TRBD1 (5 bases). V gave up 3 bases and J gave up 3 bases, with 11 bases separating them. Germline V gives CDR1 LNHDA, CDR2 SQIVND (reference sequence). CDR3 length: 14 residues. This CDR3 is CASSIRTGDTEAFF. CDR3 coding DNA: TGTGCCAGTAGTATCAGGACGGGGGACACTGAAGCTTTCTTT.

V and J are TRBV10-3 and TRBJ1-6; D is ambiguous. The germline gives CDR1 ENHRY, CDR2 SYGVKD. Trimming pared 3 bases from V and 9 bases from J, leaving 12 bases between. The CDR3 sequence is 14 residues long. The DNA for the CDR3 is TGTGCCATCAGTGAACTAGGGAGCGGTTCACCCCTCCACTTT. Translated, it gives CAISELGSGSPLHF.

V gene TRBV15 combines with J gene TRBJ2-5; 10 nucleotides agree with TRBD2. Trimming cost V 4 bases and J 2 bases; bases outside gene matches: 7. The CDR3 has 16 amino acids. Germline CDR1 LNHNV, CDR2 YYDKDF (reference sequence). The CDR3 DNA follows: TGTGCCACCAGCATTTCCAGCGGGGGGGGACAAGAGACCCAGTACTTC. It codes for CATSISSGGGQETQYF.

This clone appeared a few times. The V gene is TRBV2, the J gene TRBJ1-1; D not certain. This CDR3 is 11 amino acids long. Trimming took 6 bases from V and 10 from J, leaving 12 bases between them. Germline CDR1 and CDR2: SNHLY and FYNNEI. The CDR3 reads CASRADPGAFF. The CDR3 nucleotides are TGTGCCAGCAGAGCCGACCCAGGAGCTTTCTTT.

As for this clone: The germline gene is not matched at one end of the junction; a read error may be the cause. CDR3 nucleotides: TGTGCCACCAGTCCCACAGATACGCAGTATTTT. Amino acids: CATSPTDTQYF. The chain has TRBV2 and TRBJ2-3; D uncertain. There are 11 residues in the CDR3. In germline, CDR1 is SNHLY, CDR2 FYNNEI. The full variable domain, with the rest looked up from reference TRBV2 and TRBJ2-3, is EPEVTQTPSHQVTQMGQEVILRCVPISNHLYFYWYRQILGQKVEFLVSFYNNEISEKSEIFDDQFSVERPDGSNFTLKIRSTKLEDSAMYFCATSPTDTQYFGPGTRLTVL.